Each of the 20 T cell receptor beta chains below was sequenced from the same sample in a study of blood T cell repertoires in COVID-19. Profiling relied on immunoSEQ multiplex PCR, and the TCRdb table lists in-frame clones only, not all of them. The table lists roughly 390,000 clones, 75% to 90% of them singletons. The specimen was peripheral blood. Receptors originate from a woman aged 18-30 years with acute or convalescent COVID-19.

The chain is built from TRBV18 and TRBJ1-2, with 7 bases that match TRBD1. Germline lookup yields CDR1 KGHSH and CDR2 LQKENI. The CDR3 runs to 15 residues. J was trimmed by 6 bases and V by 3 bases; bases with no gene match: 10. CDR3 sequence: CASSPPRGDYDGYTF. The CDR3 DNA is TGTGCCAGCTCACCTCCCAGGGGGGATTACGATGGCTACACCTTC.

The count of this clone is one. The chain joins TRBV5-1 to TRBJ1-1, with unresolved D. From germline, CDR1 is SGHRS and CDR2 YFSETQ. Trimming pared 4 bases from V and 7 bases from J, leaving 14 bases between. CDR3 length equals 13 residues. CDR3 amino acids: CASSPSLSGEAFF. The CDR3 coding sequence is TGCGCCAGCAGCCCTAGCCTCTCCGGTGAAGCTTTCTTT.

The chain couples TRBV30 to TRBJ1-3; D might be TRBD1 (5 bases). Germline V gene data show CDR1 as GTSNPN and CDR2 as SVGIG (reference sequence). Trimming removed 0 bases from V and 5 bases from J, with 20 bases in between. The CDR3 loop spans 17 amino acids. The CDR3 DNA reads TGTGCCTGGAGTGTACTACGCCAGGGTTCAGAGAGAAACACCATATATTTT. Translated: CAWSVLRQGSERNTIYF.

This chain connects TRBV28 to TRBJ2-7; 7 bases agree with TRBD2. V trimming: 8 bases; J trimming: 4 bases; junction bases outside the gene matches: 8. From germline, CDR1 is MDHEN and CDR2 SYDVKM. This CDR3 is 13 amino acids long. CDR3 nucleotide sequence: TGTGCCAGCCCACGGGGGGATAGGTACGAGCAGTACTTC. This sequence encodes CASPRGDRYEQYF.

The chain carries TRBV14 and TRBJ2-7; D gene ambiguous. V was shortened by 1 base and J by 0 bases, with 4 bases between the two germline ends. The CDR3 contains 13 residues. Germline values: CDR1 SGHDN, CDR2 FVKESK. The CDR3 nucleotides read TGTGCCAGCAGCCAAGGTCGCTCCTACGAGCAGTACTTC. Its translation: CASSQGRSYEQYF.

V usage is TRBV5-1 and J usage is TRBJ2-7; TRBD1 matches 7 bases. The CDR3 has 15 residues. With 2 bases clipped from V and 1 base from J, the junction kept 6 bases outside the gene matches. Germline V gene lookup returns CDR1 SGHRS and CDR2 YFSETQ. The DNA of the CDR3 is TGCGCCAGCAGCTTCGCAGGGGGTGTTTCCTACGAGCAGTACTTC. This gives the protein CASSFAGGVSYEQYF.

This chain joins TRBV10-2 and TRBJ2-5; D call uncertain. CDR3 length: 13 residues. The germline V gene encodes CDR1 WSHSY and CDR2 SAAADI. Between the trimmed V and J ends, which lost 0 bases and 7 bases, there was a span of 9 bases. CDR3 in DNA: TGCGCCAGCAGTGAGTCTCTCACACGGACCCAGTACTTC. It yields the protein CASSESLTRTQYF.

In nucleotides, the CDR3 is TGCGCCAGCAGGCCCGGGACAGGGAGCAATCAGCCCCAGCATTTT. This gives the protein CASRPGTGSNQPQHF. The rearrangement joins TRBV5-1 to TRBJ1-5, with TRBD1 matching over 9 bases. The CDR3 sequence is 15 residues long. Trimming at V came to 5 bases and at J to 1 base, leaving 4 bases not matched to a gene. CDR1 SGHRS and CDR2 YFSETQ come from the germline V gene.

This chain connects TRBV5-4 to TRBJ2-5; D gene unclear. The CDR3 runs 13 residues. Germline CDR1 and CDR2: SGHNT and YYREEE (reference sequence). V gave up 2 bases and J gave up 5 bases, with 10 bases separating them. The CDR3 sequence: CASSLPGRETQYF. The CDR3 nucleotides are TGTGCCAGCAGCTTACCGGGTAGGGAGACCCAGTACTTC.

The rearrangement links TRBV7-2 to TRBJ2-7, with 7 bases identical to TRBD2. The CDR3 spans 15 residues. Unmatched junction bases numbered 8, after V lost 0 bases and J lost 6 bases. Germline CDR1 is SGHTA and CDR2 is FQGNSA. In DNA, the CDR3 is TGTGCCAGCAGCTTAGCGGGGACTATGCCCCTCGAGCAGTACTTC. This codes for CASSLAGTMPLEQYF.

In this sample, this clone turned up once. The DNA for the CDR3 is TGTGCCAGCAGTCCCCGGACTGCAAACTATGGCTACACCTTC. This translates into CASSPRTANYGYTF. The genes are TRBV28 and TRBJ1-2; D call uncertain. The CDR3 loop spans 14 amino acids. Trimming removed 5 bases at V and 2 bases at J, with 12 bases between. Germline V gives CDR1 MDHEN, CDR2 SYDVKM.

The CDR3 reads CASSRSVDEKLFF. The CDR3 coding sequence is TGTGCCAGCTCGCGGAGCGTGGATGAAAAACTGTTTTTT. The chain recombines TRBV18 with TRBJ1-4; no reliable D call. The CDR3 has 13 amino acids. In germline, CDR1 is KGHSH, CDR2 LQKENI. Trimming took 6 bases from V and 6 from J, leaving 11 bases between them.

This clone appeared many times. The J gene is TRBJ2-1, the V gene TRBV21-1; no DNA check was done on the table's D call, TRBD1. TRBV21-1 is marked as a pseudogene. CDR3 length: 15 amino acids. The CDR3 protein is CASSKEEGADNEQFF. CDR3 nucleotide sequence: TGTGCCAGCAGCAAAGAAGAGGGGGCGGACAATGAGCAGTTCTTC.

In the case of this clone: Mismatch with germline at one junction end may stem from a read error. The rearrangement links TRBV18 to TRBJ2-3; D uncertain. Germline lookup yields CDR1 KGHSH and CDR2 LQKENI. The CDR3 loop spans 14 amino acids. The CDR3 sequence is CASSPLASKDTQYF. The DNA for the CDR3 is TGTGCCAGCTCACCTCTTGCAAGCAAAGATACGCAGTATTTT.

The chain joins TRBV6-2 or TRBV6-3 to TRBJ2-3; the D is unclear. This CDR3 is 11 amino acids long. The germline V gene encodes CDR1 MNHEY and CDR2 SVGEGT. Trimming left V 6 bases short and J 6 bases short, with 7 bases between. In nucleotides, the CDR3 is TGTGCCAGCAGCAGAGTGGATACGCAGTATTTT. Its translation is CASSRVDTQYF.

This clone was detected many times. The CDR3 DNA sequence: TGTGCCAGCTCAGATCCGGGACTAGGGAGGGCGGAGACCCAGTACTTC. As protein: CASSDPGLGRAETQYF. The gene calls are TRBV18 and TRBJ2-5; 8 bases are a match to TRBD2. This CDR3 is built from 16 residues. Germline-derived CDR1 and CDR2 are KGHSH and LQKENI. Germline trimming cut 5 bases from V and 5 bases from J; bases unmatched to any gene: 13.

V is TRBV10-3 and J is TRBJ2-5; D ambiguous. The CDR3 covers 11 residues. Germline values: CDR1 ENHRY, CDR2 SYGVKD. Trimming stripped 3 bases from V and 5 bases from J, with 4 bases between. This CDR3 reads CAISDAETQYF. The CDR3 DNA follows: TGTGCCATCAGTGACGCGGAGACCCAGTACTTC.

The chain has TRBV29-1 and TRBJ1-3, with D tentatively TRBD1 (5 bases). CDR3 length: 13 amino acids. Per the germline V gene, CDR1 is SQVTM and CDR2 is ANQGSEA. V was clipped by 7 bases and J by 1 base, with 11 bases between them. The CDR3, as DNA: TGCAGCGCCCTCGGGGGTTCTGGAAACACCATATATTTT. Protein: CSALGGSGNTIYF.

The rearrangement joins TRBV29-1 to TRBJ1-1; 7 bases are shared with TRBD1. The junction had 5 bases not matched to a gene; V was cut back by 6 bases and J by 1 base. Germline V gives CDR1 SQVTM, CDR2 ANQGSEA. This CDR3 spans 13 amino acids. This chain's CDR3 is CSVDRVQNTEAFF. The CDR3 DNA reads as TGCAGCGTAGACAGGGTGCAGAACACTGAAGCTTTCTTT.

This clone was observed once. This chain joins TRBV19 and TRBJ2-6, with 7 bases matching TRBD1. Unmatched junction bases numbered 8, after V lost 8 bases and J lost 1 base. This CDR3 region has 16 residues. Germline values: CDR1 LNHDA, CDR2 SQIVND (reference sequence). The CDR3 nucleotides read TGTGCCAGTCAAGACAGGGCGTTTTCTGGGGCCAACGTCCTGACTTTC. It translates to CASQDRAFSGANVLTF.